This TCR beta chain was sequenced for a study of blood T cell repertoires in COVID-19. Study processing details: Amplification of reference gene primers provided the estimated nucleated cell counts. The protocol was immunoSEQ multiplex PCR, while the TCRdb copy is restricted to in-frame clones and leaves out a portion. Clone size and V and J calls were adopted from that table, with D and trimming inferred from the DNA. The repertoire holds 150,000 or so clones, with about four fifths as singletons. CDR1 is GTSNPN and CDR2 is SVGIG in the germline V gene (reference sequence). The CDR3 loop spans 15 amino acids. The V and J ends lost 2 bases and 6 bases, in that order; junction bases with no gene match: 5.

This sequence joins TRBV30 and TRBJ1-6; the match to TRBD1 covers 9 bases. Sequences were obtained from peripheral blood. The clonotype originates from a woman of 80 years or more with acute or convalescent COVID-19. CDR3 amino acids: CAWSPGTGRNSPLHF. CDR3 DNA sequence: TGTGCCTGGAGTCCCGGGACAGGGCGTAATTCACCCCTCCACTTT. Based on the CDR3 plus reference TRBV30 and TRBJ1-6, the full variable domain is SQTIHQWPATLVQPVGSPLSLECTVEGTSNPNLYWYRQAAGRGLQLLFYSVGIGQISSEVPQNLSASRPQDRQFILSSKKLLLSDSGFYLCAWSPGTGRNSPLHFGNGTRLTVT.